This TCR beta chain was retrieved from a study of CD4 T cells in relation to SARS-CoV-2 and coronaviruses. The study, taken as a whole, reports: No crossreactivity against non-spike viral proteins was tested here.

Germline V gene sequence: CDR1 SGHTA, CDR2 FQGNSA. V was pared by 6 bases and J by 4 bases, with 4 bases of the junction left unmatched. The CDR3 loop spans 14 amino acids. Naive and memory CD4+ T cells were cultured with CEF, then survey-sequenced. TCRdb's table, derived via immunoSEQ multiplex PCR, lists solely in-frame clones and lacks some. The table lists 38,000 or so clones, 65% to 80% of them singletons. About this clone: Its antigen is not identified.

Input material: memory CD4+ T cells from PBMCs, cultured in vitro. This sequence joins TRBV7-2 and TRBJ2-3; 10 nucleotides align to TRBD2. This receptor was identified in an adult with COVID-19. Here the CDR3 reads CASRPGTSADTQYF. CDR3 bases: TGTGCCAGCAGGCCCGGGACTAGCGCAGATACGCAGTATTTT.